The rows below give T cell receptor beta chains drawn from one sample of a study of shared clonotypes between healthy human individuals. Here immunoSEQ multiplex PCR was the method, and the copy in TCRdb shows in-frame clones only, minus some. The table shows more than 2 million clones, with 85% to 95% occurring only once. Material for sequencing was naive CD4+ T cells sorted from blood. These TCRs come from a young man in good health. Each CDR3 is given with its conserved first and last residue. Fields, in order: clone size, D gene, V gene, J gene, CDR3 DNA, CDR3 protein. D genes are given only for firm matches. A row's size may be missing; if present it is once, few, many or a size class.

abundance: NA; d_gene: NA; v_gene: TRBV7-9; j_gene: TRBJ2-7; CDR3nt: TGTGCCAGCAGCCTGACAGGTGCCCCCTACGAGCAGTACTTC; CDR3aa: CASSLTGAPYEQYF
abundance: NA; d_gene: TRBD1; v_gene: TRBV9; j_gene: TRBJ2-2; CDR3nt: TGTGCCAGCAGCGTAGATGGACAGGGTGGGACCGGGGAGCTGTTTTTT; CDR3aa: CASSVDGQGGTGELFF
abundance: NA; d_gene: TRBD2; v_gene: TRBV5-4; j_gene: TRBJ2-3; CDR3nt: TGTGCCAGCATCGAGCGGGGGGGCAAAGATACGCAGTATTTT; CDR3aa: CASIERGGKDTQYF
abundance: once; d_gene: NA; v_gene: TRBV18; j_gene: TRBJ2-5; CDR3nt: TGTGCCAGCTCACCACCCCCAGGAGAGACCCAGTACTTC; CDR3aa: CASSPPPGETQYF
abundance: NA; d_gene: TRBD2; v_gene: TRBV10-3; j_gene: TRBJ2-2; CDR3nt: TGTGCCATCAGTGAGTCGGTAGCGGGAGCCGGGGAGCTGTTTTTT; CDR3aa: CAISESVAGAGELFF
abundance: NA; d_gene: NA; v_gene: TRBV27; j_gene: TRBJ2-1; CDR3nt: TGTGCCAGCAGTTTTGAGGGGGGGCCCTACAATGAGCAGTTCTTC; CDR3aa: CASSFEGGPYNEQFF
abundance: few; d_gene: NA; v_gene: TRBV10-1; j_gene: TRBJ1-1; CDR3nt: TGCGCCAGCAGTGAGTCGTTATCCACTGAAGCTTTCTTT; CDR3aa: CASSESLSTEAFF
abundance: NA; d_gene: TRBD1; v_gene: TRBV10-3; j_gene: TRBJ2-7; CDR3nt: TGTGCCATCAGTGAGCAGGGACAGGGGGCAGGCTACGAGCAGTACTTC; CDR3aa: CAISEQGQGAGYEQYF
abundance: NA; d_gene: NA; v_gene: TRBV9; j_gene: TRBJ1-1; CDR3nt: TGTGCCAGCAGCGTAGTGCCAGGGAACACTGAAGCTTTCTTT; CDR3aa: CASSVVPGNTEAFF
abundance: NA; d_gene: TRBD2; v_gene: TRBV5-1; j_gene: TRBJ2-3; CDR3nt: TGCGCCAGCAGCTTCCGCGGGGGAGGTACAGATACGCAGTATTTT; CDR3aa: CASSFRGGGTDTQYF
abundance: NA; d_gene: NA; v_gene: TRBV6-5; j_gene: TRBJ2-3; CDR3nt: TGTGCCAGCAGAGCGAGGGGATTAACAGATACGCAGTATTTT; CDR3aa: CASRARGLTDTQYF
abundance: once; d_gene: TRBD1; v_gene: TRBV9; j_gene: TRBJ2-5; CDR3nt: TGTGCCAGCAGCCCGAGTAGTTATGCGACAGGGGAACAGTACTTC; CDR3aa: CASSPSSYATGEQYF
abundance: once; d_gene: TRBD1; v_gene: TRBV4-1; j_gene: TRBJ1-2; CDR3nt: TGCGCCAGCAGCCAAGAGAACACCGGGACAGGGTATGGCTACACCTTC; CDR3aa: CASSQENTGTGYGYTF
abundance: NA; d_gene: TRBD1; v_gene: TRBV18; j_gene: TRBJ2-7; CDR3nt: TGTGCCAGCTCACCTGGACAGGGAACCTACGAGCAGTACTTC; CDR3aa: CASSPGQGTYEQYF
abundance: NA; d_gene: NA; v_gene: TRBV5-6; j_gene: TRBJ1-2; CDR3nt: TGTGCCAGCAGTTATACCGGGACAACAGATGGCTACACCTTC; CDR3aa: CASSYTGTTDGYTF
abundance: NA; d_gene: TRBD1; v_gene: TRBV5-1; j_gene: TRBJ2-4; CDR3nt: TGCGCCAGCAGCAGCTACAGGGGGGATACACCCCTAGCCAAAAACATTCAGTACTTC; CDR3aa: CASSSYRGDTPLAKNIQYF
abundance: NA; d_gene: NA; v_gene: TRBV7-6; j_gene: TRBJ2-1; CDR3nt: TGTGCCAGCAGCTTAGAAGGGTTACCTAGACCCCATGAGCAGTTCTTC; CDR3aa: CASSLEGLPRPHEQFF
abundance: NA; d_gene: NA; v_gene: TRBV19; j_gene: TRBJ1-6; CDR3nt: TGTGCCAGTAGTATAGGTACGGTCGGATCACCCCTCCACTTT; CDR3aa: CASSIGTVGSPLHF
abundance: NA; d_gene: NA; v_gene: TRBV25-1; j_gene: TRBJ2-7; CDR3nt: TGTGCCAGCAGCAGAGGGCGAAACTACGAGCAGTACTTC; CDR3aa: CASSRGRNYEQYF
abundance: NA; d_gene: TRBD1; v_gene: TRBV28; j_gene: TRBJ1-2; CDR3nt: TGTGCCAGCAACCCAGGGGGGTACTATGGCTACACCTTC; CDR3aa: CASNPGGYYGYTF
abundance: few; d_gene: TRBD1; v_gene: TRBV28; j_gene: TRBJ2-1; CDR3nt: TGTGCCAGCAGTCCCGCAACAGGGGCGGGCTCGGGGAGCTCCTACAATGAGCAGTTCTTC; CDR3aa: CASSPATGAGSGSSYNEQFF
abundance: once; d_gene: NA; v_gene: TRBV6-5; j_gene: TRBJ1-3; CDR3nt: TGTGCCAGCAGAACCCAAGCTTCTGGAAACACCATATATTTT; CDR3aa: CASRTQASGNTIYF
abundance: NA; d_gene: NA; v_gene: TRBV11-2; j_gene: TRBJ2-3; CDR3nt: TGTGCCAGCAGCCCAGGGGCCGTCACAGATACGCAGTATTTT; CDR3aa: CASSPGAVTDTQYF
abundance: NA; d_gene: NA; v_gene: TRBV27; j_gene: TRBJ1-6; CDR3nt: TGTGCCACTCGTGGGGGCTCCTATAATTCACCCCTCCACTTT; CDR3aa: CATRGGSYNSPLHF
abundance: NA; d_gene: NA; v_gene: TRBV5-1; j_gene: TRBJ1-1; CDR3nt: TGCGCCAGCAGCTTGGCGGCCCTTAGAGGAGCTTTCTTT; CDR3aa: CASSLAALRGAFF
abundance: NA; d_gene: NA; v_gene: TRBV28; j_gene: TRBJ1-6; CDR3nt: TGTGCCAGCATCTCCCCGGCAGGTGGATATAATTCACCCCTCCACTTT; CDR3aa: CASISPAGGYNSPLHF
abundance: once; d_gene: NA; v_gene: TRBV5-1; j_gene: TRBJ2-7; CDR3nt: TGCGCCAGCAGCTTCTACACCGTCCCCTCCTACGAGCAGTACTTC; CDR3aa: CASSFYTVPSYEQYF
abundance: NA; d_gene: TRBD1; v_gene: TRBV2; j_gene: TRBJ1-5; CDR3nt: TGTGCCAGCAGTGGGGGCAGGGGGGATCAGCCCCAGCATTTT; CDR3aa: CASSGGRGDQPQHF
abundance: NA; d_gene: TRBD1; v_gene: TRBV9; j_gene: TRBJ1-5; CDR3nt: TGTGCCAGCAGCCGGGACAGGGGCAATCAGCCCCAGCATTTT; CDR3aa: CASSRDRGNQPQHF
abundance: NA; d_gene: NA; v_gene: TRBV7-9; j_gene: TRBJ2-7; CDR3nt: TGTGCCAGCTCCCCGTCAGGGAGGGGGGAGCAGTACTTC; CDR3aa: CASSPSGRGEQYF
abundance: once; d_gene: TRBD2; v_gene: TRBV7-2; j_gene: TRBJ2-7; CDR3nt: TGTGCCAGCACCTGGACAGGGAGGACTAGCGGGAGGTCCTACGAGCAGTACTTC; CDR3aa: CASTWTGRTSGRSYEQYF
abundance: NA; d_gene: TRBD1; v_gene: TRBV29-1; j_gene: TRBJ2-1; CDR3nt: TGCAGCGTTGGGGGACAGGGGTCTTACAATGAGCAGTTCTTC; CDR3aa: CSVGGQGSYNEQFF
abundance: once; d_gene: TRBD1; v_gene: TRBV2; j_gene: TRBJ1-2; CDR3nt: TGTGCCAGCAGCTCGGACAGGGGAAACTATGGCTACACCTTC; CDR3aa: CASSSDRGNYGYTF
abundance: NA; d_gene: NA; v_gene: TRBV10-3; j_gene: TRBJ1-1; CDR3nt: TGTGCCATCAGTGTATGGGATTACACTGAAGCTTTCTTT; CDR3aa: CAISVWDYTEAFF
abundance: NA; d_gene: NA; v_gene: TRBV7-9; j_gene: TRBJ1-4; CDR3nt: TGTGCCAGCAGCCCTGGGCGGAAGGTAGCAACTAATGAAAAACTGTTTTTT; CDR3aa: CASSPGRKVATNEKLFF
abundance: few; d_gene: NA; v_gene: TRBV25-1; j_gene: TRBJ2-5; CDR3nt: TGTGCCAGCAGTCCCGCGGGTGTTAGGGGACAAGAGACCCAGTACTTC; CDR3aa: CASSPAGVRGQETQYF
abundance: NA; d_gene: NA; v_gene: TRBV5-1; j_gene: TRBJ2-1; CDR3nt: TGCGCCAGCAGCTTGGTCCTAAGCGGTACTGCAAATGAGCAGTTCTTC; CDR3aa: CASSLVLSGTANEQFF
abundance: many; d_gene: TRBD2; v_gene: TRBV11-2; j_gene: TRBJ2-7; CDR3nt: TGTGCCAGCAACCCGGGAGGAACCTACGAGCAGTACTTC; CDR3aa: CASNPGGTYEQYF
abundance: NA; d_gene: NA; v_gene: TRBV23-1; j_gene: TRBJ2-2; CDR3nt: TGCGCCAGCAGTCAATCTTCCAGCGCGAACACCGGGGAGCTGTTTTTT; CDR3aa: CASSQSSSANTGELFF
abundance: once; d_gene: NA; v_gene: TRBV6-5; j_gene: TRBJ1-4; CDR3nt: TGTGCCAGCAGTCCGCTGGGGGGTACTAATGAAAAACTGTTTTTT; CDR3aa: CASSPLGGTNEKLFF
abundance: NA; d_gene: NA; v_gene: TRBV25-1; j_gene: TRBJ2-1; CDR3nt: TGTGCCAGCAGTGATGTGGGAGGGGGAGTGGAGCAGTTCTTC; CDR3aa: CASSDVGGGVEQFF
abundance: NA; d_gene: NA; v_gene: TRBV10-2; j_gene: TRBJ1-2; CDR3nt: TGCGCCAGCAGTGAAGGTGGGGGGCTGGACTATGGCTACACCTTC; CDR3aa: CASSEGGGLDYGYTF
abundance: NA; d_gene: NA; v_gene: TRBV13; j_gene: TRBJ2-5; CDR3nt: TGTGCCAGCAGCTTAGACACGGGGCTCAACCAAGAGACCCAGTACTTC; CDR3aa: CASSLDTGLNQETQYF
abundance: NA; d_gene: NA; v_gene: TRBV27; j_gene: TRBJ2-2; CDR3nt: TGTGCCAGCAGAAAGGGAGAGAACACCGGGGAGCTGTTTTTT; CDR3aa: CASRKGENTGELFF
abundance: NA; d_gene: TRBD2; v_gene: TRBV10-1; j_gene: TRBJ2-7; CDR3nt: TGCGCCAGCAGTGAAGGGAGACTAGCAGCCAACGAGCAGTACTTC; CDR3aa: CASSEGRLAANEQYF
abundance: NA; d_gene: NA; v_gene: TRBV6-5; j_gene: TRBJ2-7; CDR3nt: TGTGCCAGCAGTTACTCAGGCAGACAAAGCTCCTACGAGCAGTACTTC; CDR3aa: CASSYSGRQSSYEQYF
abundance: NA; d_gene: NA; v_gene: TRBV28; j_gene: TRBJ1-1; CDR3nt: TGTGCCAGCAGTCCAAGGTCCCGAGGGGCTTTCTTT; CDR3aa: CASSPRSRGAFF
abundance: once; d_gene: TRBD2; v_gene: TRBV7-9; j_gene: TRBJ2-5; CDR3nt: TGTGCCAGCAGCTTAGTTCAGCGGGGAGAACGAGAGACCCAGTACTTC; CDR3aa: CASSLVQRGERETQYF
abundance: NA; d_gene: NA; v_gene: TRBV25-1; j_gene: TRBJ2-7; CDR3nt: TGTGCCAGCAGTGAAAGGGGGTCCTACGAGCAGTACTTC; CDR3aa: CASSERGSYEQYF
abundance: NA; d_gene: TRBD1; v_gene: TRBV25-1; j_gene: TRBJ1-5; CDR3nt: TGTGCCAGCAGTGAGGGACAGGGGGGACAGCCCCAGCATTTT; CDR3aa: CASSEGQGGQPQHF
abundance: NA; d_gene: TRBD2; v_gene: TRBV27; j_gene: TRBJ2-7; CDR3nt: TGTGCCAGCAGTTTAAAACCGCTAGCGGGAGCCTACGAGCAGTACTTC; CDR3aa: CASSLKPLAGAYEQYF
abundance: NA; d_gene: NA; v_gene: TRBV28; j_gene: TRBJ2-7; CDR3nt: TGTGCCAGCAGGTTGGGGCCGTACGAGCAGTACTTC; CDR3aa: CASRLGPYEQYF
abundance: NA; d_gene: NA; v_gene: TRBV11-2; j_gene: TRBJ1-1; CDR3nt: TGTGCCAGCAGCTTAGTTCTGGGAACTGAAGCTTTCTTT; CDR3aa: CASSLVLGTEAFF